The present T cell receptor (beta chain) was sequenced within a study of regulatory T cells in long-lasting Graves disease. This CDR3 comprises 15 residues. V was clipped by 2 bases and J by 4 bases, with 15 bases between them. Per the germline V gene, CDR1 is MNHEY and CDR2 is SMNVEV (reference sequence). Sample time point: persistent/refractory GD, antithyroid drugs over 5 years with positive TRAb. Scientists built the TCR library using RNA that was extracted from PBMCs. For TCR beta, libraries came from iRepertoire HTBI primers and Arm-PCR of CDR3 regions. TCRdb re-called the multiplex PCR reads through MiXCR, storing one row per CDR3 protein. The sample includes over 250,000 distinct CDR3 sequences, under 25% of them seen just once. This clonotype was seen many times.

This TCR came from a female donor with Graves disease. The rearrangement links TRBV27 to TRBJ2-7; D call uncertain. The sequences come from peripheral blood mononuclear cells (PBMCs), collected when the disease was refractory, from a patient treated with antithyroid drugs. In nucleotides, the CDR3 is TGTGCCAGCAGTTTACGTCTGAGTTCTTCGTACGAGCAGTACTTC. Protein product: CASSLRLSSSYEQYF.